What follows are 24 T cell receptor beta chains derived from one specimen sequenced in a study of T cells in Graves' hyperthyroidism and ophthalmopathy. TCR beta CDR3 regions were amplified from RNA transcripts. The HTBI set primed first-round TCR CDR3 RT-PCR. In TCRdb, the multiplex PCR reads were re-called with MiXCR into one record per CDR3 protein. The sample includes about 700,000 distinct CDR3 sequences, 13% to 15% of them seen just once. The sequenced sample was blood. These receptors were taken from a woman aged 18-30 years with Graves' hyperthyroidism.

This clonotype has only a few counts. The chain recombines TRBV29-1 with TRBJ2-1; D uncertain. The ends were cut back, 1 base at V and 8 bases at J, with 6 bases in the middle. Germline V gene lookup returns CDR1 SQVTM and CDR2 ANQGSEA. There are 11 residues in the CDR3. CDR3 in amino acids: CSVEVVHEQFF. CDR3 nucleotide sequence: TGCAGCGTTGAAGTGGTCCATGAGCAGTTCTTC.

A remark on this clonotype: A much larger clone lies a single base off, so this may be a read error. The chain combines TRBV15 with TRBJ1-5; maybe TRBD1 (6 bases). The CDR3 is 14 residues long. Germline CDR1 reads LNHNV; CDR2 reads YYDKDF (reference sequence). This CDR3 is CATRDRYSSQPQHF. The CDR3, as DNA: TGTGCCACCAGAGACAGGTATAGCAGTCAGCCCCAGCATTTT.

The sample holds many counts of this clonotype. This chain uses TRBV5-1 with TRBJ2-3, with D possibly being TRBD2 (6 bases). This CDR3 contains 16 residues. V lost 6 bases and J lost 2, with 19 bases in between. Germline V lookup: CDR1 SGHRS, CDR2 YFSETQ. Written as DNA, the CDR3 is TGCGCCAGCACCGGTGGAGGGAGCGTCCCCACAGATACGCAGTATTTT. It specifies CASTGGGSVPTDTQYF.

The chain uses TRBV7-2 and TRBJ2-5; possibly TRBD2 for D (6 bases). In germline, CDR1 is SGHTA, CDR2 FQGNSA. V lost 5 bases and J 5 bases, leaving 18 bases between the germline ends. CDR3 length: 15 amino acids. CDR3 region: CASSPTSVASETQYF. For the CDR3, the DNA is TGTGCCAGCAGCCCGACTAGTGTAGCGTCGGAGACCCAGTACTTC. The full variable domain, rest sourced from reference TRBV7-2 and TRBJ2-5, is GAGVSQSPSNKVTEKGKDVELRCDPISGHTALYWYRQSLGQGLEFLIYFQGNSAPDKSGLPSDRFSAERTGGSVSTLTIQRTQQEDSAVYLCASSPTSVASETQYFGPGTRLLVL.

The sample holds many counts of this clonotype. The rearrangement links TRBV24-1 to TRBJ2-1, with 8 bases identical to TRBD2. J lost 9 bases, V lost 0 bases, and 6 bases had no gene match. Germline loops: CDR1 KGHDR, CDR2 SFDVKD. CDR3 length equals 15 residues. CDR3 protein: CATSDLRGGSGEQFF. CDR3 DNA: TGTGCCACCAGTGATTTGCGGGGGGGATCCGGTGAGCAGTTCTTC.

CDR3 in DNA: TGTGCCAGCAGCTTCGTCCGTTTCGGGAGTTCGGTTGAGCAGTTCTTC. Amino acid sequence: CASSFVRFGSSVEQFF. This rearrangement joins TRBV7-9 to TRBJ2-1; TRBD2 is a possible D gene (6 bases). V was cut by 3 bases and J by 9 bases, with 21 bases left in between. This CDR3 is 16 amino acids long. Germline values: CDR1 SEHNR, CDR2 FQNEAQ (reference sequence).

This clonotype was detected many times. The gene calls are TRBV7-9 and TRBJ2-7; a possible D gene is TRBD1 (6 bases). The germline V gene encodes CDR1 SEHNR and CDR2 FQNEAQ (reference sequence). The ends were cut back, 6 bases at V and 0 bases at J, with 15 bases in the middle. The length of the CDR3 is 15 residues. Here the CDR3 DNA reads TGTGCCAGCAGTATAGACAGGATGAGCTCCTACGAGCAGTACTTC. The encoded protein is CASSIDRMSSYEQYF.

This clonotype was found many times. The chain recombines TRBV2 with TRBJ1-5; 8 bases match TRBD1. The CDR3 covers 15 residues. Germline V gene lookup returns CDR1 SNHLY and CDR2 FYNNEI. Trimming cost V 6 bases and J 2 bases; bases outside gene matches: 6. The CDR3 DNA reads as TGTGCCAGCAGACGGACAGGGATCGGCAATCAGCCCCAGCATTTT. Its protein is CASRRTGIGNQPQHF.

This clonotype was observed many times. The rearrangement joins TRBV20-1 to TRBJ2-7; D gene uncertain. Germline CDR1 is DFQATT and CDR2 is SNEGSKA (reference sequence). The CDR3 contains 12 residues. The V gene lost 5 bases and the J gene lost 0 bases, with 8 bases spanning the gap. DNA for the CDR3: TGCAGTGCTGCGAGACGCTCCTACGAGCAGTACTTC. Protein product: CSAARRSYEQYF.

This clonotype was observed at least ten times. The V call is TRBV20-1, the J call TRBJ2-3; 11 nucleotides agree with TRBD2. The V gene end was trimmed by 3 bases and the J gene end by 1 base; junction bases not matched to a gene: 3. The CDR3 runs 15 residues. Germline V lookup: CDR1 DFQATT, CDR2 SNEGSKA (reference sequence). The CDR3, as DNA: TGCAGTGCTAGGACTAGCGGGATAGGCACAGATACGCAGTATTTT. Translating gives CSARTSGIGTDTQYF.

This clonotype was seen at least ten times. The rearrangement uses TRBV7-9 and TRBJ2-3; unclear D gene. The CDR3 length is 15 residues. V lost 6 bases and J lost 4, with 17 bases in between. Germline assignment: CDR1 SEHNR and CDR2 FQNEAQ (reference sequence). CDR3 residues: CASRTRRMVPDTQYF. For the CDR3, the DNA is TGTGCCAGCAGAACAAGAAGAATGGTCCCAGATACGCAGTATTTT.

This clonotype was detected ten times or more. The CDR3 is CASSRYRGLRETQYF. CDR3 bases: TGTGCCAGCAGCCGATACAGGGGGCTCAGAGAGACCCAGTACTTC. The chain employs TRBV7-2 and TRBJ2-5, with 9 bases identical to TRBD1. CDR1 is SGHTA, CDR2 FQGNSA, per germline. V was pared by 5 bases and J by 4 bases, with 8 bases of the junction left unmatched. The CDR3 contains 15 residues.

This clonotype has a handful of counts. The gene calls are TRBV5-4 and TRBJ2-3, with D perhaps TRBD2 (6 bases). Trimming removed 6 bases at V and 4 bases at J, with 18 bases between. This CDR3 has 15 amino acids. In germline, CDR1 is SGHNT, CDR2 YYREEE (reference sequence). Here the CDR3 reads CASTRYRGSADTQYF. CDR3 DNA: TGTGCCAGCACCAGGTACCGGGGGAGTGCAGATACGCAGTATTTT.

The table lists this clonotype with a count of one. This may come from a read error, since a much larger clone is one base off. The CDR3 DNA sequence: TGTGCCATCAGCCCCACGGGGAGCACTGAAGCTTTCTTT. It codes for CAISPTGSTEAFF. The chain carries TRBV10-3 and TRBJ1-1; D call uncertain. This CDR3 contains 13 residues. Germline CDR1 is ENHRY and CDR2 is SYGVKD. V lost 6 bases, J lost 4 bases, and 12 bases lay in between.

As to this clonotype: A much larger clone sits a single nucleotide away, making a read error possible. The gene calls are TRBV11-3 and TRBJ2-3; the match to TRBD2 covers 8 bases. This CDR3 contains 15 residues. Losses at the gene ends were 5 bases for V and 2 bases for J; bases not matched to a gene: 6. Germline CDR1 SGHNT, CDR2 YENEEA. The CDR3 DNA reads TGTGCCAGCAGCCTCGGGGGGGACCCCACAGATACGCAGTATTTT. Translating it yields CASSLGGDPTDTQYF. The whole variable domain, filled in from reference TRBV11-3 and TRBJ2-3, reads EAGVVQSPRYKIIEKKQPVAFWCNPISGHNTLYWYLQNLGQGPELLIRYENEEAVDDSQLPKDRFSAERLKGVDSTLKIQPAELGDSAVYLCASSLGGDPTDTQYFGPGTRLTVL.

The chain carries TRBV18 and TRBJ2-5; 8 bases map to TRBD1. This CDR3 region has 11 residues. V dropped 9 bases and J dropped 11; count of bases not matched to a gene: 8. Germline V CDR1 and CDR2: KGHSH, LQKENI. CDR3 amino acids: CASADREVQYF. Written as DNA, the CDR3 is TGTGCCAGTGCGGACAGGGAAGTACAGTACTTC.

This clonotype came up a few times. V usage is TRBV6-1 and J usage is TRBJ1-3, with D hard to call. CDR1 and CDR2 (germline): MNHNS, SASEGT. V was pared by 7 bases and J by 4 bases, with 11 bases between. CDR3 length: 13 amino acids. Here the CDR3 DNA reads TGTGCCAGCATTACCAGGATGGGAAACACCATATATTTT. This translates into CASITRMGNTIYF.

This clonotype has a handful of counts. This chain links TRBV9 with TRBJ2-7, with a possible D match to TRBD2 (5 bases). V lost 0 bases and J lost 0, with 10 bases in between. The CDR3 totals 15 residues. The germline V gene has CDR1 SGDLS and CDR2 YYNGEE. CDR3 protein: CASSVGVGSSYEQYF. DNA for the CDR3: TGTGCCAGCAGCGTAGGTGTAGGGAGCTCCTACGAGCAGTACTTC. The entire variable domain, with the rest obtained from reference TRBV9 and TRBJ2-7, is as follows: DSGVTQTPKHLITATGQRVTLRCSPRSGDLSVYWYQQSLDQGLQFLIQYYNGEERAKGNILERFSAQQFPDLHSELNLSSLELGDSALYFCASSVGVGSSYEQYFGPGTRLTVT.

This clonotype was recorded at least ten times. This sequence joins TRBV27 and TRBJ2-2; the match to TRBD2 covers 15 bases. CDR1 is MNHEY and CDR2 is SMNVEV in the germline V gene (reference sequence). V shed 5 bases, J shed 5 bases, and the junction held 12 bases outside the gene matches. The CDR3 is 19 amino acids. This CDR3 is CASSPLPGTSGRTTGELFF. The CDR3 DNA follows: TGTGCCAGCAGTCCACTTCCCGGGACTAGCGGGAGGACGACCGGGGAGCTGTTTTTT.

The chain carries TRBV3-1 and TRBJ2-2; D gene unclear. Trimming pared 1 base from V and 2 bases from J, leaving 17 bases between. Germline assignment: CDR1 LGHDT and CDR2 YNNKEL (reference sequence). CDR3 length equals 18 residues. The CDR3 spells CASSQVFISQPNTGELFF. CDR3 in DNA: TGTGCCAGCAGCCAAGTTTTTATCAGTCAACCCAACACCGGGGAGCTGTTTTTT.

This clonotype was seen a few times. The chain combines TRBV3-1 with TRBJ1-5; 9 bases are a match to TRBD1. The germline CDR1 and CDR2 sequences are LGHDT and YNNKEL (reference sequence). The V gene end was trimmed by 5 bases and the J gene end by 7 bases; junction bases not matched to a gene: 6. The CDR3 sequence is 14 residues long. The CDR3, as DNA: TGTGCCAGCAGCGTTGGGACAGGGCGACAGCCCCAGCATTTT. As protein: CASSVGTGRQPQHF.

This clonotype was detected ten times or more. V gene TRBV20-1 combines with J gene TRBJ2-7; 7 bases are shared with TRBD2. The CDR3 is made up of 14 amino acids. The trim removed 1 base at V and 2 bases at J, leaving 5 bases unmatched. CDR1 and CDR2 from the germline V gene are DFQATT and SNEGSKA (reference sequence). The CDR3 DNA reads TGCAGTGCTAGAGCAGAAACTAGCGCCTACGAGCAGTACTTC. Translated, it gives CSARAETSAYEQYF.

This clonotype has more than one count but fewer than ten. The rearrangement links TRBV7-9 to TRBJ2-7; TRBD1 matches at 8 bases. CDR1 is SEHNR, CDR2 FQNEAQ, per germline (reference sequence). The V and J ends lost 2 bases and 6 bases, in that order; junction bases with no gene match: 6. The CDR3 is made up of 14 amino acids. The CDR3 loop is CASSLRTGRIEQYF. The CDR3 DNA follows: TGTGCCAGCAGCTTACGGACAGGGCGGATCGAGCAGTACTTC.

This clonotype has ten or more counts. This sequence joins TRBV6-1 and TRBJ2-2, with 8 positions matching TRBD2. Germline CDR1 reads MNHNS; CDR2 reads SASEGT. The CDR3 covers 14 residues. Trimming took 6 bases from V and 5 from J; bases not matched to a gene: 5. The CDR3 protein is CASRELAETGELFF. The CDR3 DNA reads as TGTGCCAGCAGAGAACTAGCGGAGACCGGGGAGCTGTTTTTT.